A selection of T cell receptor beta chains follows, all from one sample in a study of blood T cell repertoires in COVID-19. The protocol was immunoSEQ multiplex PCR, while the TCRdb copy is restricted to in-frame clones and leaves out a portion. The sample has over 150,000 clones, roughly 90% seen once. The sequenced sample consisted of peripheral blood. These receptors were collected from a man aged 45-65 years with acute or convalescent COVID-19. Each CDR3 is given with its conserved first and last residue. A D gene is named only where the DNA matches it firmly. Size is omitted from some rows. Given values are once, few, many or a class for expanded clones.

TRBV18	-	TRBJ2-7	-	CASSREGQASSYEQYF	TGTGCCAGCTCACGGGAGGGACAGGCTTCTTCCTACGAGCAGTACTTC
TRBV19	-	TRBJ2-5	TRBD1	CASGYRGIGETQYF	TGTGCCAGTGGATACAGGGGGATCGGAGAGACCCAGTACTTC
TRBV29-1	-	TRBJ1-2	-	CSVLLDGGDYTF	TGCAGCGTCCTCCTCGATGGGGGGGACTACACCTTC
TRBV28	once	TRBJ1-2	-	CASSLFGAQGYYGYTF	TGTGCCAGCAGTTTATTTGGGGCACAGGGATACTATGGCTACACCTTC
TRBV3-1/TRBV3-2	-	TRBJ1-2	-	CASSPSGSRVNYGYTF	TGTGCCAGCAGTCCAAGTGGTTCCAGGGTTAACTATGGCTACACCTTC
TRBV9	-	TRBJ2-3	-	CASSVGGLSTDTQYF	TGTGCCAGCAGCGTGGGGGGACTTAGTACGGATACGCAGTATTTT
TRBV19	-	TRBJ2-4	-	CASSMTRGYGGGIQYF	TGTGCCAGTAGTATGACACGGGGGTACGGCGGAGGCATTCAGTACTTC
TRBV30	-	TRBJ2-5	TRBD2	CAWRSAGGLETQYF	TGTGCCTGGAGGTCGGCGGGGGGCCTTGAGACCCAGTACTTC
TRBV7-9	-	TRBJ2-7	TRBD1	CASSLLQGASYEQYF	TGTGCCAGCAGCTTACTGCAGGGGGCATCTTACGAGCAGTACTTC
TRBV19	-	TRBJ2-6	TRBD1	CASSPTGVPSGANVLTF	TGTGCCAGTAGTCCCACAGGGGTGCCCTCTGGGGCCAACGTCCTGACTTTC
TRBV20-1	-	TRBJ2-5	-	CSARDIETQYF	TGCAGTGCTAGAGATATAGAGACCCAGTACTTC
TRBV7-2	-	TRBJ2-3	-	CASSLISGFATDTQYF	TGTGCCAGCAGCTTAATTAGCGGCTTCGCAACAGATACGCAGTATTTT
TRBV18	-	TRBJ2-2	TRBD2	CASSPRLAESTGELFF	TGTGCCAGCTCACCACGACTAGCGGAGTCCACCGGGGAGCTGTTTTTT
TRBV24-1	-	TRBJ2-7	TRBD1	CATSMTGYREQYF	TGTGCCACCAGCATGACAGGGTACCGCGAGCAGTACTTC
TRBV28	-	TRBJ1-2	TRBD1	CASVSVGQPYYGYTF	TGTGCCAGCGTATCAGTGGGACAGCCCTACTATGGCTACACCTTC
TRBV27	-	TRBJ1-2	TRBD1	CASSLSTIKGQAYGYTF	TGTGCCAGCAGTTTATCCACCATAAAGGGACAGGCCTATGGCTACACCTTC
TRBV27	-	TRBJ2-7	TRBD2	CASSSTSGSNLEQYF	TGTGCCAGCAGTTCCACTAGCGGGAGTAATCTCGAGCAGTACTTC
TRBV10-3	-	TRBJ2-3	TRBD1	CAISSRDSGDTQYF	TGTGCCATCAGCTCCCGGGACAGTGGAGATACGCAGTATTTT
TRBV27	-	TRBJ2-7	-	CASSLSAGRRYEQYF	TGTGCCAGCAGTTTATCGGCAGGACGGAGGTACGAGCAGTACTTC
TRBV6-6	-	TRBJ2-2	-	CASSRDSNTGELFF	TGTGCCAGCAGCCGGGACTCAAACACCGGGGAGCTGTTTTTT
TRBV5-5	-	TRBJ1-2	TRBD1	CASSSAPGTGGGYTF	TGTGCCAGCAGCTCGGCCCCCGGGACAGGTGGTGGCTACACCTTC
TRBV11-3	-	TRBJ2-3	TRBD2	CASSSGRAADTQYF	TGTGCCAGCAGTAGCGGGAGGGCCGCAGATACGCAGTATTTT
TRBV6-5	-	TRBJ2-2	-	CASIGSFDTGELFF	TGTGCCAGCATCGGGAGCTTCGACACCGGGGAGCTGTTTTTT
TRBV6-6	-	TRBJ2-1	TRBD2	CASSYSRAGGHEQFF	TGTGCCAGCAGTTACTCGAGGGCGGGAGGGCATGAGCAGTTCTTC